This T cell receptor beta chain was observed in a study of T cell responses to AZD1222 COVID-19 vaccine. Whole-study results and caveats: It was only six AZD1222 recipients who were seropositive at baseline. Epitopes outside B.1.351 and B.1.1.7 mutated regions reportedly drew nearly half of spike TCRs.

With 5 bases removed from V and 1 base from J, the gap between germline ends came to 14 bases. The CDR3 consists of 15 residues. CDR1 and CDR2 (germline): ENHRY, SYGVKD. Libraries were prepared by immunoSEQ multiplex PCR; TCRdb keeps only in-frame clonotypes and omits some of them. Among just under 90,000 clones listed, 70% to 90% were seen once. As for this clone: Antigen unknown.

The rearrangement links TRBV10-3 to TRBJ1-1; D might be TRBD1 (6 bases). This sequence originates from an adult in good health. The specimen comprised peripheral blood, sampled on day 0 of AZD1222 vaccination. CDR3: CAISRGARKNTEAFF. The CDR3, as DNA: TGTGCCATCAGTAGGGGGGCCAGGAAGAACACTGAAGCTTTCTTT.